This passage covers 3 T cell receptor beta chains from one sample sequenced in a study of T cell clonality in common variable immunodeficiency. The repertoire was sequenced with immunoSEQ multiplex PCR; TCRdb's copy has only in-frame clones and lacks some. The sample yields about 39,000 clones, without any singletons. Sequenced sample: peripheral blood mononuclear cells. These receptors came from a person aged 18 to 70 in good health.

At least ten counts were recorded for this clone. The read terminates 3 residues before the CDR3 end, so the remaining end is supplied by the germline J gene. The chain links TRBV19 to TRBJ2-7, with D unclear. The CDR3 spans 13 residues. CDR1 and CDR2 (germline): LNHDA, SQIVND (reference sequence). V was shortened by 5 bases and J by 3 bases, with 11 bases between the two germline ends. Incomplete CDR3 DNA: TGTGCCAGTAGTGTGGCAGGCTTCTACGAG. It is translated as CASSVAGFYE. The entire CDR3 is CASSVAGFYEQYF.

This clone was seen many times. Read data end 3 residues before the CDR3 end; the end is taken from the germline J gene. The chain couples TRBV5-6 to TRBJ2-5; unclear D gene. The CDR3 has 14 residues. Trimming left V 0 bases short and J 4 bases short, with 10 bases between. CDR1 and CDR2 (germline): SGHDT, YYEEEE. The covered CDR3 bases are TGTGCCAGCAGCTTGGATGGTCCGGGAGAGACC. Residues: CASSLDGPGET. From start to end, the CDR3 is CASSLDGPGETQYF.

This clone came up many times. The read gets to within 3 residues of the CDR3 end, and the germline J gene fills in the rest. The J gene is TRBJ1-5, the V gene TRBV28, with D possibly being TRBD1 (5 bases). Trimming stripped 10 bases from V and 6 bases from J, with 16 bases between. CDR1 MDHEN and CDR2 SYDVKM come from the germline V gene. The CDR3 contains 13 residues. The sequenced part of the CDR3 DNA is TGTGCCACCCGGGACCAAGCGGGTCAGCCC. Its translation is CATRDQAGQP. The CDR3 as a whole reads CATRDQAGQPQHF.